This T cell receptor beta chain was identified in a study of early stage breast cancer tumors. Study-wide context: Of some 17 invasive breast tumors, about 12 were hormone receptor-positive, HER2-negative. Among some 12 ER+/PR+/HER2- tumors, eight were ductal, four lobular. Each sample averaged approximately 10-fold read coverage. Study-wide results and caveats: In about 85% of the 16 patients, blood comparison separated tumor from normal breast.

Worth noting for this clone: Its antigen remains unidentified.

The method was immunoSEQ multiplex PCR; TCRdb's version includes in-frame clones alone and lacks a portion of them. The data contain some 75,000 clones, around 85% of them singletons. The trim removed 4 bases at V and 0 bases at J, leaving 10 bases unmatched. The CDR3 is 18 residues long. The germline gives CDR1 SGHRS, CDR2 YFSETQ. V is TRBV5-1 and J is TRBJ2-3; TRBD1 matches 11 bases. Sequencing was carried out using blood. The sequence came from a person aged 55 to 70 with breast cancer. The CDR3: CASSLKDRGRLSTDTQYF. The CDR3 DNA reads TGCGCCAGCAGCCTGAAGGACAGGGGGCGACTAAGCACAGATACGCAGTATTTT.